These T cell receptor beta chains were read from a single sample in a study of T cell repertoires in cytomegalovirus infection. TCRdb fed the reads into MiXCR, producing one record per CDR3 protein. The repertoire holds some 800,000 distinct CDR3 sequences, with around a third as singletons. Antigens of these TCRs are unknown. Source: cultured CD8+ T cells from PBMCs, taken from culture after CMV antigen stimulation. Receptors originate from a human donor in good health (CMV status not recorded). Some clones in this sample may be carry-over from other donors' samples. The CDR3 runs from the conserved cysteine through the conserved F or W. Fields, in order: clone size, V gene, D gene, J gene, CDR3 DNA, CDR3 protein. A D gene is named only where the DNA matches it firmly. Part of the rows lack a size; the others show once, few, many or a class for expanded clones.

abundance: few
v_gene: TRBV6-1
d_gene: NA
j_gene: TRBJ2-5
CDR3nt: TGTGCCAGCAGTGTAGCCGGGGGTCCTGGGGAAGAGACCCAGTACTTC
CDR3aa: CASSVAGGPGEETQYF

abundance: NA
v_gene: TRBV5-4
d_gene: NA
j_gene: TRBJ2-1
CDR3nt: TGTGCCAGCAGCTTATTGGTAGCAACGCCCGCCGATGGGGATGAGCAGTTCTTC
CDR3aa: CASSLLVATPADGDEQFF

abundance: few
v_gene: TRBV28
d_gene: TRBD1
j_gene: TRBJ1-5
CDR3nt: TGTGCCAGCAGTCCGGACAGGGTCGTCAGTCAGCCCCAGCATTTT
CDR3aa: CASSPDRVVSQPQHF

abundance: NA
v_gene: TRBV7-2
d_gene: NA
j_gene: TRBJ1-2
CDR3nt: TGTGCCAGCAGCTTATTGCTGGATCTATTCTTC
CDR3aa: CASSLLLDLFF

abundance: NA
v_gene: TRBV7-7
d_gene: NA
j_gene: TRBJ2-3
CDR3nt: TGTGCTAGCAGCCAAATTATTAAGGGCCCAGATACGCAGTATTTT
CDR3aa: CASSQIIKGPDTQYF

abundance: NA
v_gene: TRBV7-4
d_gene: TRBD1
j_gene: TRBJ2-7
CDR3nt: TGTGCCAGCAGTAGTACATCAGGGGGCGAGCAGTACTTC
CDR3aa: CASSSTSGGEQYF

abundance: NA
v_gene: TRBV5-1
d_gene: NA
j_gene: TRBJ2-1
CDR3nt: TGCGCCAGCAGTTGGTATTCCCAGACACCCAATGAGCAGTTCTTC
CDR3aa: CASSWYSQTPNEQFF

abundance: NA
v_gene: TRBV7-6
d_gene: NA
j_gene: TRBJ2-5
CDR3nt: TGTGCCAGCAGCTTGGTCCTGGGGGGCCGAGAGACCCAGTACTTC
CDR3aa: CASSLVLGGRETQYF

abundance: NA
v_gene: TRBV6-6
d_gene: TRBD2
j_gene: TRBJ2-1
CDR3nt: TGTGCCAGCAGTGCTACTAGCGGGGGGCATAATGAGCAGTTCTTC
CDR3aa: CASSATSGGHNEQFF

abundance: many
v_gene: TRBV6-4
d_gene: TRBD1
j_gene: TRBJ2-1
CDR3nt: TGTGCCAGCAGTGGTCTCATGGGACAGTCGTGGGCCAATGAGCAGTTCTTC
CDR3aa: CASSGLMGQSWANEQFF

abundance: NA
v_gene: TRBV6-1
d_gene: NA
j_gene: TRBJ2-7
CDR3nt: TGTGCCAGCAGTCCAGTCGGCCCCTACGAGCAGTACTTC
CDR3aa: CASSPVGPYEQYF

abundance: NA
v_gene: TRBV28
d_gene: TRBD1
j_gene: TRBJ2-3
CDR3nt: TGTGCCAGCAATGAGGACAGGGCCACAGATACGCAGTATTTT
CDR3aa: CASNEDRATDTQYF

abundance: many
v_gene: TRBV7-2
d_gene: NA
j_gene: TRBJ2-5
CDR3nt: TGTGCCAGCAGCTTAGGAAGGCGGACAGCTGGAGAGACCCAGTACTTC
CDR3aa: CASSLGRRTAGETQYF

abundance: NA
v_gene: TRBV6-2/TRBV6-3
d_gene: NA
j_gene: TRBJ2-1
CDR3nt: TGTGCCAGCAGTTCGTCCGCCAGTCGGTATGAGCAGTTCTTC
CDR3aa: CASSSSASRYEQFF

abundance: NA
v_gene: TRBV4-2
d_gene: NA
j_gene: TRBJ2-7
CDR3nt: TGTGCCAGCAGCCAAGATCGGAGGGGCGGAGAGCAGTACTTC
CDR3aa: CASSQDRRGGEQYF

abundance: many
v_gene: TRBV6-2/TRBV6-3
d_gene: TRBD1
j_gene: TRBJ2-1
CDR3nt: TGTGCCAGCAGTTACGGGTCGGGACAGCTTGGCAATGAGCAGTTCTTC
CDR3aa: CASSYGSGQLGNEQFF

abundance: once
v_gene: TRBV27
d_gene: NA
j_gene: TRBJ1-2
CDR3nt: TGTGCCAGCAGTTCCCTGACACTTAACTATGGCTACACCTTC
CDR3aa: CASSSLTLNYGYTF

abundance: NA
v_gene: TRBV4-1
d_gene: TRBD1
j_gene: TRBJ1-4
CDR3nt: TGCGCCAGCAGCCAACAAGGGACAGGGCCTTATGAAAAACTGTTTTTT
CDR3aa: CASSQQGTGPYEKLFF

abundance: NA
v_gene: TRBV7-6
d_gene: TRBD1
j_gene: TRBJ1-1
CDR3nt: TGTGCCAGCAGCTTAGGGACGAGTGCCAAGGGGGCAAACACTGAAGCTTTCTTT
CDR3aa: CASSLGTSAKGANTEAFF

abundance: NA
v_gene: TRBV13
d_gene: NA
j_gene: TRBJ2-7
CDR3nt: TGTGCCAGCAGCTTAGGAGGGTCTGGTGAGCAGTACTTC
CDR3aa: CASSLGGSGEQYF

abundance: few
v_gene: TRBV6-6
d_gene: TRBD1
j_gene: TRBJ1-4
CDR3nt: TGTGCCAGCAGCACCAGGGGGCTTCCTGAAAAACTGTTTTTT
CDR3aa: CASSTRGLPEKLFF

abundance: few
v_gene: TRBV27
d_gene: NA
j_gene: TRBJ1-2
CDR3nt: TGTGCCAGCAGTTTACAGGCCTCCCTAAGGGAAACGTATGGCTACACCTTC
CDR3aa: CASSLQASLRETYGYTF

abundance: many
v_gene: TRBV12-3/TRBV12-4
d_gene: NA
j_gene: TRBJ1-5
CDR3nt: TGTGCCAGCAGTCCCGACGTTCAGCCCCAGCATTTT
CDR3aa: CASSPDVQPQHF

abundance: NA
v_gene: TRBV25-1
d_gene: NA
j_gene: TRBJ1-3
CDR3nt: TGTGCCAGCACATATGGAAACACCATATATTTT
CDR3aa: CASTYGNTIYF

abundance: NA
v_gene: TRBV10-3
d_gene: NA
j_gene: TRBJ2-7
CDR3nt: TGTGCCATCAGTAAGGCCACTTCGGGCGAGCAGTACTTC
CDR3aa: CAISKATSGEQYF